The present T cell receptor beta chain was sequenced within a study of cytomegalovirus exposure and HLA in healthy donors (dated by TCRdb to about 2017). Regarding the complete study: An earlier analysis of 587 of the donors reported 250 to 350 Gb of sequence data and 95 million to 120 million unique TCR beta sequences obtained from 180 million or so T cells. Roughly 300 gigabases of sequencing data and around 88 million unique TCR sequences made up an early release that covered 500 to 650 HLA-typed donors. Of the roughly 400 genotyped donors, approximately 83% fell in the genetic ancestry cluster associated with self-reported Caucasian donors. The study aimed to test whether cataloging public T cell receptors could reveal signatures of past pathogen exposure. Using immunosequencing, the study profiled T cell repertoires from 666 subjects and related those repertoires to cytomegalovirus serostatus. A separate validation cohort of approximately 120 different subjects was used in addition to the 666-subject first cohort. To predict cytomegalovirus infection status, the study brought together high-throughput TCR immunosequencing, statistical association of individual TCRs with disease status, and machine learning. A later analysis re-examined previously published TCR beta repertoires from over 500 donors and added high-resolution HLA genotyping to investigate patterns of TCR occurrence. Rather than drawing on any new phenotypic data, the later analysis identified candidate immune exposures from TCR beta sequences and the way those sequences occurred across donors. In an earlier analysis of roughly 600 of the donors, high-throughput TCR beta sequencing was used to judge whether each TCR beta V gene segment behaved as functional or pseudogenic. Donor age, sex, ethnicity and CMV serostatus were compiled alongside the repertoire data. A later genetic analysis used genome-wide SNP genotypes for about three fifths of the roughly 700 donors, treating that subset as a discovery cohort. All discovery cohort repertoires had been generated using a single sequencing platform. Both class I and class II loci were covered by HLA typing, at four-digit resolution. The number of typed donors differed by locus: roughly 620-640 for A, B, C, DRB1 and DQB1; 500 to 550 for DQA1; roughly 600 for DPA1; and about 450 for DPB1. Five DR-DQ haplotypes were handled as single units for association and clustering because linkage in the cohort was strong. On average, about 200,000 unique TCR beta nucleotide sequences were sequenced per donor among a few hundred genotyped donors of the cohort, with roughly 20% of those sequences being non-productive. General study outcomes and caveats: A later analysis found that most CMV-associated TCR beta chains appeared HLA-restricted, with HLA associations seemingly driven largely by CMV exposure. A later analysis found that TCR association rates varied across HLA loci, with DRB1 alleles showing the most associated TCRs and HLA-C alleles the fewest. An earlier analysis of approximately 530 of the donors showed that most TCR beta V segments appeared in productive rearrangements either about 87% or about 30% of the time, which broadly matched IMGT annotations. A group of highly shared sequence variants was considered likely to be a technical artifact of the sequencing pipeline. The classifier was reported to diagnose cytomegalovirus status with high specificity and sensitivity in both the original cohort and the validation cohort. The authors suggested that the approach could potentially be generalized to other disease states and immunological phenotypes. This cohort had only TCR beta chains sequenced, and the lack of alpha or paired-chain data limited which features could be detected. Because HLA typing was missing for some donors at each locus, association tests included only the typed subset. Immune exposure information for the cohort was limited to CMV serostatus. Compared with equally common non-associated chains, HLA-associated TCR beta chains in a later analysis were more clonally expanded and had lower generation probabilities. In a later genetic analysis, a missense DCLRE1C variant was associated with V-gene and J-gene trimming of TCR beta chains, and the association was replicated in an independent cohort. Because counts were too low, 15 to 20 rarely observed V segments, including chromosome 9 orphons, were left out of the earlier analysis of several hundred of the donors. A later genetic analysis reported fewer N-insertions in productive TCRs among donors in an Asian-associated ancestry cluster than the roughly 700-donor mean. Strong co-occurrence of HLA alleles, especially DR and DQ, made assigning TCR associations to individual alleles difficult. In a later analysis, some 18,000 TCR beta sequences were associated with specific HLA alleles at a false discovery rate of 0.05. Correlated functional status among segregating V segments might be attributable to linkage disequilibrium, but an unknown experimental factor could not be ruled out. Three of the identified cytomegalovirus-associated TCR beta chains were confirmed in vitro to be specific for cytomegalovirus antigens. A later analysis reported that several top co-occurrence clusters appeared linked to parvovirus B19, influenza, CMV and Epstein-Barr virus. Across donors, most TCR sequences were observed very rarely, whereas some public TCRs were present in many individuals. A further reported finding was that TCR beta sequences accurately predicted the HLA-A and HLA-B alleles for most subjects in the first cohort. In the study, around 160 TCR beta chains were listed as associated with cytomegalovirus. The 87-base-pair reads could not distinguish some IMGT-functional V segments, including TRBV6-2 and TRBV6-3, so those segments were excluded. Sequencing depth was assumed to be roughly uniform across donors in the presence/absence analyses, though that assumption may not hold.

The germline V gene encodes CDR1 LGHNA and CDR2 YNFKEQ. V is clipped by 4 bases and J by 5 bases, and the sequence between their germline boundaries is 14 bases long. From cysteine to phenylalanine, the CDR3 is 14 amino acids long. Of all the DNA, just the CDR3 is kept, 42 bases in frame from base 1. On this clone itself: Its antigen specificity is not known. There are no base qualities to consult, and no much larger clone falls within one base.

The protocol used for the library was the immunoSEQ multiplex PCR assay. A mixture of 60 forward primers for TCR Vbeta segments and 13 reverse primers for TCR Jbeta segments was used in the multiplex PCR. Amplification of the CDR3 region of rearranged TCR beta genes was performed with a multiplex PCR assay on genomic DNA. The amplified TCR beta libraries were sequenced on the Illumina HiSeq System as 87-base-pair reads. Per the original workflow: A later analysis counted about 82 million unique TCR beta chains across the 700 or so repertoires, and about 10 million of these chains were shared by at least two donors. A nearest-neighbor algorithm error-corrected the raw reads and collapsed the reads into unique sequences, merging closely related sequences to remove PCR and sequencing errors. To assign V, D and J gene segments, CDR3 sequences were aligned to IMGT reference sequences. For a sequence to be retained, a match of at least six nucleotides was required to both a V gene segment and a J gene segment. A rearrangement counted as productive if the CDR3 had no stop codons and remained in frame with V and J, and every other rearrangement counted as non-productive. Following IMGT convention, CDR3 was defined as the stretch from the second conserved V-encoded cysteine up to the conserved J-encoded phenylalanine. The earlier analysis of 450 to 750 of the donors excluded any sequence lacking an unambiguous match to a single V gene segment. An earlier analysis of under 750 of the donors called V segments functional above 56.7% productive rearrangements and segregating when the between-donor standard deviation exceeded 5%. To diagnose cytomegalovirus status from the catalog of TCR beta chain sequences, a statistical classification framework was built. V and J gene assignment, in a later analysis, came from comparing TCR nucleotide sequences with IMGT/GENE-DB human TR gene sequences. The TCRdist pipeline was used in a later analysis to assign CDR3 sequences and most-parsimonious VDJ recombination scenarios. In a later analysis, each TCR beta chain was defined by its CDR3 amino acid sequence together with its V-gene family, and reads without a unique V-gene family were excluded. In a later analysis, around 600 highly shared, low-generation-probability nucleotide sequences were removed to address suspected cross-contamination and a sequencing artifact. A later analysis calculated a clonal expansion index for each public chain from normalized within-repertoire ranks of inferred template counts. In a later analysis, generation probabilities were computed with a VDJ recombination model fitted to out-of-frame rearrangements, and the resulting probabilities were checked against IGoR. In a later analysis, hypergeometric tests were used to score TCR-TCR, TCR-HLA and TCR-CMV co-occurrence, with a repertoire-size bias correction applied to TCR pairs. To estimate false discovery rates, a later analysis permuted the HLA or CMV assignments 20 times. In a later analysis, co-occurring TCRs were grouped using DBSCAN, with TCRdist sequence similarity added in when clustering inside HLA-allele-positive subsets. For co-occurrence clustering, repertoires with fewer than 30,000 or more than 120,000 public chains were excluded, along with five or six repertoires with anomalous nucleotide sharing. Held by TCRdb, this immuneACCESS table contains in-frame sequences only and omits some clones. Under half of the omission traces to an unresolved V gene where checked; the cause of the rest is unknown. Clonal size and the V and J genes are those of that table, whereas D and trimming came from the DNA. Here the sample has 150,000 or so clones; approximately 70% occur a single time. Approximately 6.9% of the sample is held by the ten biggest clonotypes.

The cohort was made up of 666 healthy bone marrow donors. Cohort members were all nominally healthy when sampled, although unrecorded immune exposures were likely present. The donor was CMV seropositive and belonged to the group of over 250 seropositive cohort members. A peripheral blood sample was provided by each donor, and peripheral blood mononuclear cells were used for TCR beta sequencing. The Qiagen DNeasy Blood Extraction Kit was used to extract genomic DNA from the blood cell samples. This chain joins TRBV4-2 to TRBJ1-2, with TRBD1 tentatively as D gene (5 bases match). The clonotype comes from a man aged 35 to 55 in good health and CMV-seropositive. Sequencing used PBMCs. The DNA sequence is TGTGCCAGCAGCCCCATGGGGAACAGGTATGGCTACACCTTC. This encodes CASSPMGNRYGYTF.